The 18 T cell receptor beta chains below were found in one sample sequenced in a study of OX40 agonist ivuxolimab in advanced cancers. The protocol was immunoSEQ multiplex PCR, while the TCRdb copy is restricted to in-frame clones and leaves out a portion. The table shows about 60,000 clones, with 70% to 90% occurring only once. This specimen was CD4+ or CD8+ T cells sorted from blood, taken in a trial of the OX40 agonist ivuxolimab. Receptors originate from an adult with an advanced solid tumor such as melanoma, head and neck, liver or kidney cancer.

The genes are TRBV6-5 and TRBJ2-7; TRBD1 aligns across 9 bases. V was pared by 7 bases and J by 2 bases, with 9 bases of the junction left unmatched. The germline gives CDR1 MNHEY, CDR2 SVGAGI. The CDR3 is made up of 15 amino acids. This CDR3 is CASKHTGGGAYEQYF. The CDR3 region has the DNA TGTGCCAGCAAACATACAGGGGGCGGTGCCTACGAGCAGTACTTC.

The chain links TRBV7-6 to TRBJ2-1; 10 nucleotides align to TRBD2. This CDR3 spans 16 amino acids. Germline trimming cut 4 bases from V and 5 bases from J; bases unmatched to any gene: 8. CDR1 and CDR2 (germline): SGHVS, FNYEAQ. The CDR3 sequence: CASSSASSGGNNEQFF. The CDR3 DNA is TGTGCCAGCAGCTCCGCGTCTAGCGGGGGAAACAATGAGCAGTTCTTC.

The V gene is TRBV12-5, the J gene TRBJ2-2; no clear D. Germline loops: CDR1 LGHNT, CDR2 FRNRAP. This CDR3 is built from 13 residues. With 6 bases removed from V and 2 bases from J, the gap between germline ends came to 7 bases. Written as DNA, the CDR3 is TGTGCTAGTGGCTCGTCTAACACCGGGGAGCTGTTTTTT. Protein: CASGSSNTGELFF.

The chain couples TRBV29-1 to TRBJ2-3; 7 nucleotides align to TRBD2. J gave up 0 bases and V 5 bases, and 5 bases lay outside the gene matches. Germline V CDR1 and CDR2: SQVTM, ANQGSEA. The CDR3 length is 14 residues. CDR3 region: CSVSGLESTDTQYF. CDR3 nucleotide sequence: TGCAGCGTTTCCGGACTAGAAAGCACAGATACGCAGTATTTT.

The J gene is TRBJ2-7, the V gene TRBV4-1, with 7 bases that match TRBD2. V shed 2 bases and J 2 bases; nucleotides not matched to a gene: 6. This CDR3 spans 15 amino acids. The germline CDR1 and CDR2 sequences are MGHRA and YSYEKL. In DNA, the CDR3 is TGCGCCAGCAGCCAACGACTAGCAGCCGCCTACGAGCAGTACTTC. Translation: CASSQRLAAAYEQYF.

V gene TRBV9 combines with J gene TRBJ2-2, with 11 bases identical to TRBD2. Trimming took 0 bases from V and 6 from J; bases not matched to a gene: 7. In germline, CDR1 is SGDLS, CDR2 YYNGEE. The length of the CDR3 is 17 residues. The CDR3 DNA reads as TGTGCCAGCAGCGTAGGACTAGCGGGGTATTCGGCCGGGGAGCTGTTTTTT. It encodes CASSVGLAGYSAGELFF. Together with reference TRBV9 and TRBJ2-2, the CDR3 gives the full variable domain: DSGVTQTPKHLITATGQRVTLRCSPRSGDLSVYWYQQSLDQGLQFLIQYYNGEERAKGNILERFSAQQFPDLHSELNLSSLELGDSALYFCASSVGLAGYSAGELFFGEGSRLTVL.

The rearrangement joins TRBV7-2 to TRBJ2-7; TRBD1 aligns across 10 bases. V was pared by 3 bases and J by 5 bases, with 1 base of the junction left unmatched. The CDR3 has 13 residues. The germline V gene encodes CDR1 SGHTA and CDR2 FQGNSA. In DNA form, the CDR3 reads TGTGCCAGCAGCTTCGGGACAGGGGACGAGCAGTACTTC. Amino acid sequence: CASSFGTGDEQYF.

This clone was counted a few times. The V gene is TRBV25-1, the J gene TRBJ2-7; D is undetermined. The CDR3 contains 12 residues. Germline V lookup: CDR1 MGHDK, CDR2 SYGVNS. Trimming cost V 4 bases and J 7 bases, with 11 bases left between them. CDR3 sequence: CASSAGLREQYF. In DNA form, the CDR3 reads TGTGCCAGCAGTGCTGGCCTACGGGAGCAGTACTTC.

This clone was seen only a few times. This chain links TRBV4-1 with TRBJ1-4; D remains unclear. Per germline, CDR1 MGHRA and CDR2 YSYEKL. Between the trimmed V and J ends, which lost 0 bases and 2 bases, there was a span of 19 bases. The CDR3 totals 19 residues. In DNA, the CDR3 is TGCGCCAGCAGCCAAGATTTCGTCCGCCCGAAGTCTACTAATGAAAAACTGTTTTTT. Encoded protein: CASSQDFVRPKSTNEKLFF.

This chain uses TRBV6-5 with TRBJ1-1, with 8 bases fitting TRBD1. The length of the CDR3 is 15 residues. Germline V CDR1 and CDR2: MNHEY, SVGAGI. Trimming took 2 bases from V and 5 from J; bases not matched to a gene: 7. The CDR3 DNA reads as TGTGCCAGCAGTTACGGAAGGACAGGGAATACTGAAGCTTTCTTT. Protein: CASSYGRTGNTEAFF.

This clone was seen a few times. The chain is built from TRBV27 and TRBJ2-1; 7 bases fit TRBD1. Germline lookup yields CDR1 MNHEY and CDR2 SMNVEV (reference sequence). This CDR3 is built from 16 residues. V was pared by 4 bases and J by 0 bases, with 6 bases of the junction left unmatched. The CDR3 DNA is TGTGCCAGCAGTTCAGTACAGGGGTTCTCCTACAATGAGCAGTTCTTC. Residues: CASSSVQGFSYNEQFF.

V is TRBV6-5 and J is TRBJ2-7; D is uncertain. V lost 0 bases and J 5 bases, leaving 8 bases between the germline ends. Germline values: CDR1 MNHEY, CDR2 SVGAGI. The CDR3 is 13 amino acids. The CDR3 region is CASSYSSIHEQYF. In DNA, the CDR3 is TGTGCCAGCAGTTACTCCTCGATCCACGAGCAGTACTTC.

V gene TRBV11-1 combines with J gene TRBJ2-7; D unclear. Trimming removed 2 bases at V and 4 bases at J, with 6 bases between. Looked up from germline, CDR1 is SGHAT and CDR2 is FQDESV (reference sequence). The length of the CDR3 is 12 residues. CDR3 sequence (DNA): TGTGCCAGCAGCTTAACCAGTTACGAGCAGTACTTC. Translation: CASSLTSYEQYF.

The J gene is TRBJ2-1, the V gene TRBV2; D possibly corresponds to TRBD2 (5 bases). V was trimmed by 7 bases and J by 4 bases, leaving 14 bases between them. CDR3 length: 14 amino acids. The germline CDR1 and CDR2 sequences are SNHLY and FYNNEI. CDR3 residues: CASTLYGEYNEQFF. The CDR3 region has the DNA TGTGCCAGCACTCTTTACGGGGAATACAATGAGCAGTTCTTC.

This clone was counted only a few times. This sequence joins TRBV7-2 and TRBJ2-1; possible D gene TRBD2, 5 bases. The CDR3 contains 14 residues. Trimming removed 4 bases from V and 10 bases from J, with 17 bases in between. CDR1 SGHTA and CDR2 FQGNSA come from the germline V gene. The CDR3 loop is CASSSQRTTREQFF. The CDR3 DNA reads as TGTGCCAGCAGCTCCCAGCGCACTACTAGAGAGCAGTTCTTC.

V is TRBV15 and J is TRBJ2-2, with TRBD2 matching over 8 bases. The ends lost 0 bases at V and 0 bases at J; junction bases unmatched: 6. Germline values: CDR1 LNHNV, CDR2 YYDKDF (reference sequence). The CDR3 spans 18 residues. CDR3: CATSRDYTSGPNTGELFF. The DNA of the CDR3 is TGTGCCACCAGCAGAGATTATACTAGCGGACCGAACACCGGGGAGCTGTTTTTT.

The sample holds a few counts of this clone. The chain joins TRBV11-3 to TRBJ2-7; possibly TRBD2 for D (6 bases). From germline, CDR1 is SGHNT and CDR2 YENEEA. The V end was cut by 5 bases, the J end by 4 bases, with 27 bases between. The CDR3 is made up of 18 amino acids. CDR3 loop: CASSPPRVGGGKCYEQYF. CDR3 bases: TGTGCCAGCAGCCCCCCCCGGGTGGGTGGCGGGAAATGTTACGAGCAGTACTTC.

This chain connects TRBV19 to TRBJ1-4, with 9 bases matching TRBD1. CDR3 length equals 16 residues. The J segment lost 8 bases and the V segment lost 3 bases, leaving 10 bases of the junction unmatched. In germline, CDR1 is LNHDA, CDR2 SQIVND (reference sequence). Here the CDR3 DNA reads TGTGCCAGTAGTATCACGGCACAGGGGGCCGGAGAAAAACTGTTTTTT. Its protein product is CASSITAQGAGEKLFF.